This TCR beta chain was captured in a study of shared clonotypes between healthy human individuals (dated by TCRdb to 2018 to 2020). About the study as a whole: Two women and three men aged 18 to 49 years were included in the cohort. To increase sequencing depth and limit assay-specific biases, TCR repertoire library preparation and sequencing were carried out by different laboratories using diverse techniques. Per donor, leukapheresis produced somewhere between about 0.8 and 9.5 billion PBMCs. Blood TCR repertoires of about 5 healthy adults were deeply sequenced to estimate repertoire size and the extent of clonotype sharing between individuals. For each donor, CD4 naive and CD4 memory were each given three plates, CD8 naive was given two plates, and CD8 memory was given one plate.

The donors were healthy, HIV-negative adults with no recently reported acute infections or vaccinations. All donors were Caucasian adults living in Nashville, Tennessee, USA. Magnetic negative selection was used to enrich CD4+ T cells, after which naive cells were positively selected on CD45RA and the negative fraction became the memory subset. After blood collection by leukapheresis, PBMCs were isolated using Ficoll-Histopaque density gradient centrifugation and then cryopreserved in the vapor phase of liquid nitrogen. Purity and quantity of every magnetically sorted T cell population were checked by analytical flow cytometry. From each sorted fraction, genomic DNA was isolated and quantified by UV absorbance on a Nanodrop 2000c. To note about this clone: The antigen it recognizes is unknown. Nothing much larger sits one base from this clone, and base qualities are not available.

Study-wide conclusions, independent of this receptor: Naive subsets generally had larger estimated clonotype richness than memory subsets. Across four donors, around 5.4% of naive CD4, over 3% of naive CD8, about 2.3% of memory CD4, and 0.4% to 0.45% of memory CD8 clonotypes were shared. Sampling was restricted to blood, and TCR repertoires in tissues likely differ from the TCR repertoires found in blood. Clonotypes shared by all four sorted-subset donors showed higher generation probabilities than non-shared clonotypes. Based on pairwise subsampling, the degree of clonotype sharing among donors was expected to be affected by sequencing depth. The small number of donors limited the genetic and exposure-history diversity represented. Even with the large sequencing depth, rarefaction of the sorted-subset datasets indicated that sequencing was incomplete.

Using the deep immunoSEQ assay, TCR CDR3 regions were amplified from genomic DNA by multiplex PCR. Extracted genomic DNA from each cell subset was spread evenly across all wells of several immunoSEQ 96-well plates, with each plate serving as a replicate. For sorted subsets, approximately 0.2 ug of genomic DNA, equivalent to around 30,000 T cell genomes, went into each replicate PCR. The purified libraries were quantified using a Qubit 3.0 fluorometer, sized with a Bioanalyzer 2100, and then quantified again using the KAPA Library Quantification kit. Each immunoSEQ 96-well plate was sequenced on its own single-read 150-cycle Illumina NextSeq 550 flow cell. The study's own analysis went as follows. Because only junctional sequences without quality scores were contained in the immunoSEQ output, filtering matching that applied to full-length reads could not be performed. To assign V/J genes and CDR3, sequences were annotated against IMGT germline references using PyIR, a Python wrapper for IgBLAST v1.9. Reads were removed for weak V/J assignments (E-value above 1e-6), missing CDR3, stop codons, out-of-frame junctions, or ambiguous translated residues. V3J clonotypes were defined as sequences sharing the same inferred V gene, J gene, and CDR3 amino acid sequence. Percentage overlap between repertoires was calculated by dividing the number of shared unique clonotypes by the size of the smaller repertoire. Three approaches were used to assess repertoire richness: RTK rarefaction, the Chao1 estimator, and Recon v2.1 estimates of unobserved clonotypes. Generation probabilities for all TCRbeta clonotypes obtained by the gDNA method from a handful of donors were computed using OLGA. Held by TCRdb, this immuneACCESS table contains in-frame sequences only and omits some clones. Under half of the omission traces to an unresolved V gene where checked; the cause of the rest is unknown. That table supplies the V and J calls and clone size; D and trimming were determined from the DNA. Here the sample has about 680,000 clones; about 80% occur a single time. The ten largest clones add up to around 2% of the sample.

The germline V and J ends show losses of 4 bases and 3 bases respectively, and no gene match explains 6 bases of the junction. The CDR3 sequence holds 15 residues, the cysteine and phenylalanine included. The entry retains the CDR3 DNA only, 45 bases that are in frame from base 1. CDR1 and CDR2, looked up from the germline V gene, are ENHRY and SYGVKD. Recombination joined TRBV10-3 with TRBJ2-5, with 9 bases in between that match TRBD1. The sequence was obtained from a woman in her twenties or thirties in good health. The sequenced material came from memory CD4+ T cells sorted from blood. Sample cell subset or site, as interpreted from the label and publication: CD45RA-negative fraction. In nucleotides, the sequence is TGTGCCATCAGTGCTCTGGACAGGGGAGAAGAGACCCAGTACTTC. Its translation reads: CAISALDRGEETQYF.